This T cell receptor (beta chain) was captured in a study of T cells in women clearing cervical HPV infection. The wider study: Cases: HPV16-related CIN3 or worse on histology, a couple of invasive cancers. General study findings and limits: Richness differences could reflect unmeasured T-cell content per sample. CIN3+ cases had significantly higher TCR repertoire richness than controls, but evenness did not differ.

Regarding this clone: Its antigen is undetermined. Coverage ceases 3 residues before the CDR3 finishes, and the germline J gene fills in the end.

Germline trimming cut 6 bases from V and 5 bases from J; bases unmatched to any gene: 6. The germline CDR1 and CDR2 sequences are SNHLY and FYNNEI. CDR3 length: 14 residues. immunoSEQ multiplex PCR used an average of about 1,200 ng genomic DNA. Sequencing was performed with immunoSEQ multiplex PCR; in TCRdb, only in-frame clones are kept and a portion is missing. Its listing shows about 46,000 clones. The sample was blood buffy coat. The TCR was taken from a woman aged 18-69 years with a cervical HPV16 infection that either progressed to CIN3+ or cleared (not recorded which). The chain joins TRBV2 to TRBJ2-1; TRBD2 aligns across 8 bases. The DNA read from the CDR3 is TGTGCCAGCAGCCGAACTAGCGGAAACAATGAG. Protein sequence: CASSRTSGNNE. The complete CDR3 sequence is CASSRTSGNNEQFF.